These 23 T cell receptor beta chains were all obtained from the same sample, sequenced in a study of CD8 T cells in ankylosing spondylitis. Antigens of these TCRs are unknown. Study results and caveats: For ankylosing spondylitis blood, a TCR beta motif of 7 or 8 highly homologous variants appeared characteristic.

TCRdb fed the 5' RACE reads into MiXCR, producing one record per CDR3 protein. This sample has about 220,000 distinct CDR3 sequences, with 15% to 20% found just once. The sample consisted of blood, either unsorted or a sorted T cell fraction (not recorded which). These receptors originate from a male donor with ankylosing spondylitis.

A few counts support this clonotype. The chain joins TRBV18 to TRBJ2-1, with 7 bases lining up with TRBD2. The CDR3 sequence is 14 residues long. CDR1 KGHSH and CDR2 LQKENI come from the germline V gene. V lost 4 bases to trimming and J lost 9 bases; unmatched junction nucleotides: 9. The CDR3 DNA reads TGTGCCAGCTCACATTTCCAGCGGGAAAGTGAGCAGTTCTTC. Translation: CASSHFQRESEQFF.

The sample holds many counts of this clonotype. The CDR3 sequence: CASSTTSGSYNEQFF. CDR3 in DNA: TGTGCCAGCAGTACGACTAGCGGGAGCTACAATGAGCAGTTCTTC. This sequence joins TRBV7-9 and TRBJ2-1, with 12 bases fitting TRBD2. CDR1 and CDR2 from the germline V gene are SEHNR and FQNEAQ (reference sequence). Germline trimming cut 6 bases from V and 3 bases from J; bases unmatched to any gene: 3. CDR3 length: 15 residues. Filled out from reference TRBV7-9 and TRBJ2-1, the complete variable domain reads DTGVSQNPRHKITKRGQNVTFRCDPISEHNRLYWYRQTLGQGPEFLTYFQNEAQLEKSRLLSDRFSAERPKGSFSTLEIQRTEQGDSAMYLCASSTTSGSYNEQFFGPGTRLTVL.

This clonotype occurred a few times. This rearrangement joins TRBV27 to TRBJ2-3; 10 nucleotides line up with TRBD1. Germline loops: CDR1 MNHEY, CDR2 SMNVEV (reference sequence). There are 15 residues in the CDR3. With V trimmed by 7 bases and J by 6 bases, 10 bases remained unmatched. The DNA of the CDR3 is TGTGCCAGCACCAATGGACAGGGGGTATACGATACGCAGTATTTT. Translation gives CASTNGQGVYDTQYF.

This clonotype was found a few times. The gene calls are TRBV5-8 and TRBJ2-2; TRBD2 might be the D (5 bases). The V end lost 3 bases, the J end lost 3 bases, and 18 bases lay between the germline ends. CDR1 SGHTS and CDR2 YDEGEE come from the germline V gene. This CDR3 has 17 residues. CDR3: CASSYRRVGMYTGELFF. CDR3 bases: TGTGCCAGCAGCTATCGGCGGGTAGGGATGTACACCGGGGAGCTGTTTTTT.

The rearrangement joins TRBV28 to TRBJ2-1; 9 nucleotides match TRBD2. Germline V gene data show CDR1 as MDHEN and CDR2 as SYDVKM. Unmatched junction bases numbered 2, after V lost 3 bases and J lost 2 bases. This CDR3 contains 15 residues. The CDR3 here is CASSLEREAYNEQFF. CDR3 coding DNA: TGTGCCAGCAGTTTGGAGCGGGAGGCCTACAATGAGCAGTTCTTC.

The CDR3 sequence is CASGSQNTEAFF. As DNA, the CDR3 is TGTGCCAGTGGCTCCCAGAACACTGAAGCTTTCTTT. The J gene is TRBJ1-1, the V gene TRBV19; D gene ambiguous. Germline lookup yields CDR1 LNHDA and CDR2 SQIVND (reference sequence). The CDR3 length is 12 residues. The V gene lost 8 bases and the J gene lost 1 base, with 8 bases spanning the gap.

This clonotype was observed a handful of times. This chain uses TRBV2 with TRBJ2-7, with 7 bases aligning to TRBD2. The junction had 11 bases not matched to a gene; V was cut back by 4 bases and J by 5 bases. This CDR3 region has 15 residues. CDR1 is SNHLY and CDR2 is FYNNEI in the germline V gene. In DNA form, the CDR3 reads TGTGCCAGCAGTGTTGGTTGGCGGGAGCTCAACGAGCAGTACTTC. Its translation is CASSVGWRELNEQYF.

The gene calls are TRBV7-9 and TRBJ2-4, with 10 bases matching TRBD2. V was clipped by 5 bases and J by 8 bases; unmatched bases: 6. The CDR3 has 14 residues. Germline V CDR1 and CDR2: SEHNR, FQNEAQ (reference sequence). The CDR3: CASSPPSGRDIQYF. Written as DNA, the CDR3 is TGTGCCAGCAGCCCGCCTAGCGGGAGAGACATTCAGTACTTC.

The genes are TRBV7-3 and TRBJ2-3, with a weak D call TRBD2 (7 bases). Looked up from germline, CDR1 is SGHTA and CDR2 is FQGTGA. V was cut by 5 bases and J by 4 bases, with 10 bases left in between. CDR3 length: 13 amino acids. CDR3 loop: CASSPGGADTQYF. The CDR3 nucleotides read TGTGCCAGCAGCCCGGGGGGCGCAGATACGCAGTATTTT. The variable domain in full, completed from reference TRBV7-3 and TRBJ2-3, reads GAGVSQTPSNKVTEKGKYVELRCDPISGHTALYWYRQSLGQGPEFLIYFQGTGAADDSGLPNDRFFAVRPEGSVSTLKIQRTERGDSAVYLCASSPGGADTQYFGPGTRLTVL.

This clonotype was seen a few times. The V and J genes are TRBV12-3 or TRBV12-4 and TRBJ2-1; 8 bases are a match to TRBD1. Trimming at V came to 11 bases and at J to 3 bases, leaving 12 bases not matched to a gene. The CDR3 totals 15 residues. The CDR3 is CALTLTGQDYNEQFF. The CDR3 DNA follows: TGTGCCCTAACACTTACGGGACAGGACTACAATGAGCAGTTCTTC.

This clonotype showed up just a few times. This sequence joins TRBV20-1 and TRBJ2-7, with 8 nucleotides matching TRBD2. Per germline, CDR1 DFQATT and CDR2 SNEGSKA (reference sequence). V shed 1 base and J 5 bases; nucleotides not matched to a gene: 16. CDR3 size: 17 residues. CDR3 amino acids: CSARVRLAGSVAHEQYF. CDR3 coding DNA: TGCAGTGCTAGAGTGAGGCTAGCGGGTTCCGTTGCCCACGAGCAGTACTTC.

This chain's CDR3 is CASSQRTGPEAFF. Written as DNA, the CDR3 is TGTGCCAGCAGCCAACGTACAGGGCCTGAAGCTTTCTTT. The chain combines TRBV4-2 with TRBJ1-1; maybe TRBD1 (6 bases). Germline-derived CDR1 and CDR2 are LGHNA and YNFKEQ. There are 13 residues in the CDR3. V lost 2 bases to trimming and J lost 6 bases, with 10 bases between them.

This chain uses TRBV27 with TRBJ2-1; perhaps D is TRBD1 or TRBD2 (6 bases each). The CDR3 runs 16 residues. V was shortened by 4 bases and J by 4 bases, with 17 bases between the two germline ends. Germline-derived CDR1 and CDR2 are MNHEY and SMNVEV (reference sequence). For the CDR3, the DNA is TGTGCCAGCAGTTCCGCCCCCGGGGGCGATTACAATGAGCAGTTCTTC. Translation gives CASSSAPGGDYNEQFF.

This clonotype was seen many times. V gene TRBV4-3 combines with J gene TRBJ2-7; 7 bases fit TRBD2. Losses at the gene ends were 1 base for V and 3 bases for J; bases not matched to a gene: 6. The CDR3 is made up of 15 amino acids. CDR1 LGHNA and CDR2 YSLEER come from the germline V gene. The CDR3, as DNA: TGCGCCAGCAGCCAAGTGTGGCTAGCGGACTACGAGCAGTACTTC. It codes for CASSQVWLADYEQYF.

J is TRBJ2-7 and V is TRBV6-5, with 8 bases aligning to TRBD1. The CDR3 loop spans 16 amino acids. Germline CDR1 and CDR2: MNHEY and SVGAGI. The junction had 7 bases not matched to a gene; V was cut back by 0 bases and J by 3 bases. CDR3 nucleotides: TGTGCCAGCAGTTACTCAGGGACAGGCACCTTCTACGAGCAGTACTTC. Its translation is CASSYSGTGTFYEQYF.

Of note for this clonotype: This CDR3 fails to terminate in the conserved phenylalanine or tryptophan, so it likely reflects a read error. This chain connects TRBV20-1 to TRBJ2-7; the match to TRBD2 covers 7 bases. CDR1 DFQATT and CDR2 SNEGSKA come from the germline V gene (reference sequence). The CDR3 loop spans 16 amino acids. Unmatched junction bases numbered 11, after V lost 3 bases and J lost 0 bases. The CDR3 region is CSASGLVLPNSYEQYL. The CDR3 DNA sequence: TGCAGTGCTAGTGGACTAGTCCTCCCGAACTCCTACGAGCAGTACTTA.

This clonotype occurred a few times. J is TRBJ1-1 and V is TRBV20-1; no firm D call. V was shortened by 1 base and J by 1 base, with 7 bases between the two germline ends. The CDR3 consists of 13 residues. The germline CDR1 and CDR2 sequences are DFQATT and SNEGSKA (reference sequence). CDR3 amino acids: CSARGSPNTEAFF. CDR3 sequence (DNA): TGCAGTGCTAGAGGCAGCCCGAACACTGAAGCTTTCTTT.

This clonotype occurred a few times. This rearrangement joins TRBV7-2 to TRBJ2-7; TRBD1 agrees at 8 bases. CDR3 length equals 16 residues. CDR1 is SGHTA, CDR2 FQGNSA, per germline. After removal of 1 base from V and 3 bases from J, the junction contained 8 bases not matched to a gene. The CDR3 region has the DNA TGTGCCAGCAGCTTAGGGGTCGGGACAGGCATCTACGAGCAGTACTTC. It is translated as CASSLGVGTGIYEQYF. Filled out from reference TRBV7-2 and TRBJ2-7, the complete variable domain reads GAGVSQSPSNKVTEKGKDVELRCDPISGHTALYWYRQSLGQGLEFLIYFQGNSAPDKSGLPSDRFSAERTGGSVSTLTIQRTQQEDSAVYLCASSLGVGTGIYEQYFGPGTRLTVT.

The sample holds many counts of this clonotype. The chain uses TRBV2 and TRBJ2-5, with 8 bases fitting TRBD1. Per germline, CDR1 SNHLY and CDR2 FYNNEI. V dropped 1 base and J dropped 2; count of bases not matched to a gene: 0. The CDR3 runs 14 residues. The DNA for the CDR3 is TGTGCCAGCAGTGAAGGGGACAGGCAAGAGACCCAGTACTTC. Protein product: CASSEGDRQETQYF.

This clonotype was seen a handful of times. J is TRBJ2-5 and V is TRBV12-3 or TRBV12-4, with 11 nucleotides matching TRBD2. The CDR3 length is 15 residues. Losses at the gene ends were 7 bases for V and 1 base for J; bases not matched to a gene: 5. The CDR3 nucleotides read TGTGCCAGCAACCCTAGCGGGAGGACCCAAGAGACCCAGTACTTC. Its protein product is CASNPSGRTQETQYF.

This clonotype was observed many times. The J gene is TRBJ1-5, the V gene TRBV27, with 12 positions matching TRBD1. J lost 6 bases, V lost 0 bases, and 0 bases had no gene match. The CDR3 length is 15 residues. The V gene's germline CDR1 is MNHEY and CDR2 SMNVEV (reference sequence). The CDR3 loop is CASSLSGQGAQPQHF. The CDR3, as DNA: TGTGCCAGCAGTTTATCGGGACAGGGGGCTCAGCCCCAGCATTTT.

This clonotype came up a few times. The chain has TRBV20-1 and TRBJ2-7; the D is unclear. The CDR3 has 15 amino acids. Germline V lookup: CDR1 DFQATT, CDR2 SNEGSKA (reference sequence). The V end was cut by 3 bases, the J end by 0 bases, with 15 bases between. CDR3 coding DNA: TGCAGTGCTAGGGAAGTGGGCCAAAGCTCCTACGAGCAGTACTTC. This translates into CSAREVGQSSYEQYF.

This chain uses TRBV13 with TRBJ2-1, with TRBD2 matching over 14 bases. The CDR3 contains 17 residues. CDR1 is PRHDT, CDR2 FYEKMQ, per germline (reference sequence). The CDR3 protein is CVCSSTSGRAGAHEQFF. The CDR3 DNA is TGTGTCTGCAGCTCGACTAGCGGGAGGGCGGGGGCGCATGAGCAGTTCTTC.